This is a list of T cell receptor beta chains from one sample in a study of blood T cell repertoires in COVID-19. Using immunoSEQ multiplex PCR, the repertoire was profiled, and TCRdb retains in-frame clones only, with some absent. Found here are 20,000 to 30,000 clones, just over 85% of them singletons; the top ten hold approximately 17%. The sample comprised peripheral blood. The receptors here all came from a woman older than 75 with acute or convalescent COVID-19. Both conserved end residues are part of each CDR3. D genes are given only for firm matches. Not every row has a clone size; where given, it reads once, few, many or a size class.

>NA|TRBJ2-7|few|TRBV10-1
CASSELQNYEQYF
TGCGCCAGCAGTGAGTTACAGAACTACGAGCAGTACTTC
>TRBD2|TRBJ2-1|few|TRBV13
CASSRGLAGDNEQFF
TGTGCCAGCAGCCGCGGGCTAGCGGGAGATAATGAGCAGTTCTTC
>NA|TRBJ1-3|NA|TRBV5-4
CASSWGRPEFSGNTIYF
TGTGCCAGCTCCTGGGGCAGACCTGAATTCTCTGGAAACACCATATATTTT
>NA|TRBJ2-7|NA|TRBV5-6
CASSLTPGKSRNEQYF
TGTGCCAGCAGCTTGACCCCAGGGAAGTCGAGGAACGAGCAGTACTTC
>TRBD2|TRBJ2-1|once|TRBV11-2
CASSLLTSGTTNEQFF
TGTGCCAGCAGCCTTTTAACTAGCGGGACCACCAATGAGCAGTTCTTC
>NA|TRBJ1-1|NA|TRBV5-1
CASTQRGNTEAFF
TGCGCCAGCACCCAAAGGGGGAACACTGAAGCTTTCTTT
>TRBD1|TRBJ2-1|NA|TRBV4-3
CASSQGYDRVWGNEQFF
TGCGCCAGCAGCCAAGGATACGACAGGGTCTGGGGCAATGAGCAGTTCTTC
>NA|TRBJ1-4|NA|TRBV7-9
CASSRQTGGTNEKLFF
TGTGCCAGCAGCCGCCAGACGGGGGGAACTAATGAAAAACTGTTTTTT
>NA|TRBJ1-4|NA|TRBV4-2
CASSLGQVNEKLFF
TGTGCCAGCAGCCTTGGGCAGGTTAATGAAAAACTGTTTTTT
>NA|TRBJ2-5|NA|TRBV7-8
CASSTGETQYF
TGTGCCAGCAGCACCGGGGAGACCCAGTACTTC
>NA|TRBJ2-3|NA|TRBV7-9
CASSLHGLDTQYF
TGTGCCAGCAGCTTACACGGGTTGGATACGCAGTATTTT
>NA|TRBJ1-1|NA|TRBV7-2
CASSFDSSNTEAFF
TGTGCCAGCAGCTTCGACAGTTCGAACACTGAAGCTTTCTTT
>NA|TRBJ1-5|NA|TRBV10-3
CAISRELSQPQHF
TGTGCCATCAGCCGGGAACTTAGCCAGCCCCAGCATTTT
>TRBD1|TRBJ1-1|NA|TRBV28
CASSPAGTGGPEAFF
TGTGCCAGCAGTCCTGCCGGGACAGGGGGCCCTGAAGCTTTCTTT
>NA|TRBJ1-2|NA|TRBV3-1/TRBV3-2
CASSQGSSGAYGYTF
TGTGCCAGCAGCCAAGGGTCCTCGGGAGCCTATGGCTACACCTTC
>TRBD2|TRBJ2-1|once|TRBV3-1/TRBV3-2
CASRYGLADEQFF
TGTGCCAGCAGGTACGGACTAGCCGATGAGCAGTTCTTC
>NA|TRBJ1-3|NA|TRBV2
CASSVSGNTIYF
TGTGCCAGCAGTGTCTCGGGAAACACCATATATTTT